The 24 T cell receptor beta chains in this list originate from one sample, sequenced in a study of OX40 agonist ivuxolimab in advanced cancers. Measured with immunoSEQ multiplex PCR; TCRdb has only the in-frame clones, and not every one. The sample has about 64,000 clones, 80% to 90% seen once. The sample in question was CD4+ or CD8+ T cells sorted from blood, obtained in a trial of the OX40 agonist ivuxolimab. The receptors were gathered from an adult with an advanced solid tumor such as melanoma, head and neck, liver or kidney cancer.

The chain combines TRBV9 with TRBJ2-3, with D possibly TRBD2 on 6 matching bases. Germline assignment: CDR1 SGDLS and CDR2 YYNGEE. CDR3 length: 15 amino acids. V was pared by 2 bases and J by 1 base, with 11 bases between. CDR3 amino acids: CASSVGSSGTDTQYF. In DNA, the CDR3 is TGTGCCAGCAGCGTCGGGAGCTCCGGCACAGATACGCAGTATTTT. The whole variable domain, remainder taken from reference TRBV9 and TRBJ2-3, is DSGVTQTPKHLITATGQRVTLRCSPRSGDLSVYWYQQSLDQGLQFLIQYYNGEERAKGNILERFSAQQFPDLHSELNLSSLELGDSALYFCASSVGSSGTDTQYFGPGTRLTVL.

This rearrangement joins TRBV27 to TRBJ2-5; D not certain. The J call may be in error: the DNA end matches TRBJ2-7 better. The CDR3 loop spans 13 amino acids. Per germline, CDR1 MNHEY and CDR2 SMNVEV (reference sequence). The CDR3 loop reads CASSLFPTYEQYF. DNA for the CDR3: TGTGCCAGCAGTTTATTTCCAACCTACGAGCAGTACTTC.

The gene calls are TRBV28 and TRBJ2-5, with 7 nucleotides matching TRBD2. Germline V gene lookup returns CDR1 MDHEN and CDR2 SYDVKM. J was trimmed by 10 bases and V by 7 bases; bases with no gene match: 6. This CDR3 region has 11 residues. The CDR3 sequence: CASNWGGIQYF. In DNA form, the CDR3 reads TGTGCCAGCAACTGGGGGGGGATCCAGTACTTC. The whole variable domain, remainder taken from reference TRBV28 and TRBJ2-5, is DVKVTQSSRYLVKRTGEKVFLECVQDMDHENMFWYRQDPGLGLRLIYFSYDVKMKEKGDIPEGYSVSREKKERFSLILESASTNQTSMYLCASNWGGIQYFGPGTRLLVL.

The chain is built from TRBV4-2 and TRBJ2-1, with 7 bases lining up with TRBD2. Per germline, CDR1 LGHNA and CDR2 YNFKEQ. The CDR3 extends over 18 amino acids. J gave up 6 bases and V 1 base, and 15 bases lay outside the gene matches. The CDR3 DNA sequence: TGTGCCAGCAGCCAAGCATCCTCGGCTAGCGGACTTCTCAATGAGCAGTTCTTC. Translating it yields CASSQASSASGLLNEQFF.

This chain uses TRBV1 with TRBJ1-2. TRBV1 is tagged as a pseudogene. The CDR3 loop spans 12 amino acids. The CDR3 DNA sequence: TGCACCAGCAGCATGCCCGCTTACGGCTACACCTTC. Amino acid sequence: CTSSMPAYGYTF.

V usage is TRBV9 and J usage is TRBJ1-1, with D possibly matching TRBD1 (6 bases). V was cut by 0 bases and J by 7 bases, with 10 bases left in between. Germline V gene lookup returns CDR1 SGDLS and CDR2 YYNGEE. The length of the CDR3 is 13 residues. The CDR3 region has the DNA TGTGCCAGCAGCGTAGGCAGGGGAAATGAAGCTTTCTTT. It codes for CASSVGRGNEAFF.

This clone showed up just once. This chain links TRBV9 with TRBJ2-1, with D possibly TRBD2 on 6 matching bases. The CDR3 contains 14 residues. V was clipped by 8 bases and J by 10 bases, with 22 bases between them. Germline values: CDR1 SGDLS, CDR2 YYNGEE. The CDR3 DNA sequence: TGTGCCAGTAGCACTGGGACTTCACCAGGGGAGCAGTTCTTC. It yields the protein CASSTGTSPGEQFF.

This sequence joins TRBV7-9 and TRBJ1-5, with TRBD1 as a possible D gene (5 bases). Germline loops: CDR1 SEHNR, CDR2 FQNEAQ (reference sequence). The germline V and J ends were trimmed by 1 base and 8 bases, with 12 bases remaining between them. This CDR3 contains 14 residues. CDR3 DNA sequence: TGTGCCAGCAGCTTAGAAGGGGCCCGGGAGCCCCAGCATTTT. It specifies CASSLEGAREPQHF.

The rearrangement joins TRBV7-2 to TRBJ1-2, with D unclear. Trimming removed 1 base at V and 2 bases at J, with 11 bases between. Germline values: CDR1 SGHTA, CDR2 FQGNSA. The CDR3 extends over 15 amino acids. The CDR3 region has the DNA TGTGCCAGCAGCTTAGACGCGGTCAGCAACTATGGCTACACCTTC. It specifies CASSLDAVSNYGYTF.

The chain employs TRBV27 and TRBJ1-1; D gene uncertain. Germline-derived CDR1 and CDR2 are MNHEY and SMNVEV (reference sequence). The V end lost 6 bases, the J end lost 5 bases, and 16 bases lay between the germline ends. The CDR3 spans 14 residues. CDR3 region: CASSSGRAWTEAFF. As DNA, the CDR3 is TGTGCCAGCAGCTCCGGGAGGGCTTGGACTGAAGCTTTCTTT.

The chain recombines TRBV27 with TRBJ1-1; D is unclear. The CDR3 has 14 residues. V was pared by 4 bases and J by 0 bases, with 9 bases between. Germline V lookup: CDR1 MNHEY, CDR2 SMNVEV (reference sequence). Written as DNA, the CDR3 is TGTGCCAGCAGTTCAAGGTCTATGAACACTGAAGCTTTCTTT. Protein product: CASSSRSMNTEAFF.

J is TRBJ2-7 and V is TRBV10-3; tentative D call: TRBD2 (6 bases). V gave up 5 bases and J gave up 2 bases, with 10 bases separating them. Germline V gives CDR1 ENHRY, CDR2 SYGVKD. CDR3 length: 13 amino acids. CDR3 in DNA: TGTGCCATCAGTTCATCGGGGGCCTACGAGCAGTACTTC. Residues: CAISSSGAYEQYF.

This chain uses TRBV27 with TRBJ2-7; tentatively, D is TRBD2 (6 bases). The CDR3 runs 16 residues. With 1 base removed from V and 3 bases from J, the gap between germline ends came to 16 bases. Germline lookup yields CDR1 MNHEY and CDR2 SMNVEV (reference sequence). Written as DNA, the CDR3 is TGTGCCAGCAGTTTATTAGACCAGAACGGGGGCTACGAGCAGTACTTC. As protein: CASSLLDQNGGYEQYF.

In its sample, this clone was seen a few times. The chain recombines TRBV27 with TRBJ1-1; 8 positions match TRBD1. The CDR3 runs 17 residues. Trimming cost V 4 bases and J 2 bases; bases outside gene matches: 12. CDR1 and CDR2 from the germline V gene are MNHEY and SMNVEV (reference sequence). CDR3 amino acids: CASSWHSQGAPNTEAFF. The CDR3 DNA is TGTGCCAGCAGTTGGCATTCGCAGGGGGCTCCCAACACTGAAGCTTTCTTT.

The J gene is TRBJ2-7, the V gene TRBV28, with D tentatively TRBD2 (6 bases). The CDR3 has 17 residues. CDR1 and CDR2 from the germline V gene are MDHEN and SYDVKM. Trimming cost V 7 bases and J 4 bases, with 26 bases left between them. This CDR3 is CASIPRSRSGVGYEQYF. The DNA for the CDR3 is TGTGCCAGCATTCCTCGGTCTCGCTCGGGAGTCGGGTACGAGCAGTACTTC.

The rearrangement links TRBV4-1 to TRBJ1-3; the match to TRBD1 covers 8 bases. Germline-derived CDR1 and CDR2 are MGHRA and YSYEKL. The CDR3 contains 14 residues. The V and J ends lost 8 bases and 7 bases, in that order; junction bases with no gene match: 10. The CDR3 nucleotides are TGCGCCAGCCGCGGCAGGGGGCCACCGAACACCATATATTTT. It specifies CASRGRGPPNTIYF.

The V gene is TRBV13, the J gene TRBJ2-7; the match to TRBD1 covers 9 bases. The V gene end was trimmed by 2 bases and the J gene end by 4 bases; junction bases not matched to a gene: 6. Per germline, CDR1 PRHDT and CDR2 FYEKMQ (reference sequence). This CDR3 is built from 15 residues. CDR3 nucleotide sequence: TGTGCCAGCAGCTTATCGGGGACAGGGATTTACGAGCAGTACTTC. Amino acid sequence: CASSLSGTGIYEQYF.

This clone was found a few times. The chain links TRBV19 to TRBJ2-1; 8 bases agree with TRBD1. V was clipped by 2 bases and J by 7 bases; unmatched bases: 4. This CDR3 contains 14 residues. Germline CDR1 and CDR2: LNHDA and SQIVND (reference sequence). CDR3 amino acids: CASSIQGATNEQFF. The CDR3 DNA sequence: TGTGCCAGTAGTATACAGGGGGCAACTAATGAGCAGTTCTTC.

The J gene is TRBJ1-6, the V gene TRBV27; tentatively, D is TRBD1 (5 bases). There are 15 residues in the CDR3. CDR1 and CDR2 (germline): MNHEY, SMNVEV (reference sequence). The ends were cut back, 3 bases at V and 9 bases at J, with 15 bases in the middle. CDR3 protein: CASSFYVRAPSPLHF. The CDR3 coding sequence is TGTGCCAGCAGTTTTTATGTCAGGGCTCCTTCACCCCTCCACTTT.

The chain couples TRBV29-1 to TRBJ2-7; TRBD1 matches at 7 bases. This CDR3 is built from 13 residues. V trimming: 5 bases; J trimming: 3 bases; junction bases outside the gene matches: 7. From germline, CDR1 is SQVTM and CDR2 ANQGSEA. The CDR3 loop is CSVTGQPNYEQYF. In DNA, the CDR3 is TGCAGCGTTACGGGACAGCCCAACTACGAGCAGTACTTC.

V gene TRBV4-1 combines with J gene TRBJ1-1, with a weak D call TRBD1 (6 bases). Germline V CDR1 and CDR2: MGHRA, YSYEKL. Trimming removed 2 bases at V and 1 base at J, with 11 bases between. The CDR3 is 15 residues long. CDR3 sequence (DNA): TGCGCCAGCAGCCAATTACAGGGTACGAACACTGAAGCTTTCTTT. Amino acids: CASSQLQGTNTEAFF.

This clone was detected once. The chain has TRBV7-9 and TRBJ2-1; the D is unclear. The CDR3 has 15 residues. Trimming stripped 6 bases from V and 0 bases from J, with 12 bases between. From germline, CDR1 is SEHNR and CDR2 FQNEAQ (reference sequence). The chain's CDR3 is CASRAYRDSYNEQFF. The CDR3 region has the DNA TGTGCCAGCAGAGCTTATAGGGACTCCTACAATGAGCAGTTCTTC.

The rearrangement links TRBV10-1 to TRBJ2-7; maybe TRBD2 (5 bases). The CDR3 sequence is 14 residues long. Germline lookup yields CDR1 WNHNN and CDR2 SYGVQD (reference sequence). V shed 6 bases and J shed 6 bases, with 18 bases lying between them. CDR3 amino acids: CASSDLPGGLEQYF. The CDR3 region has the DNA TGCGCCAGCAGCGATCTACCTGGAGGACTCGAGCAGTACTTC.

V gene TRBV7-3 combines with J gene TRBJ2-7, with D possibly matching TRBD2 (6 bases). The CDR3 consists of 15 residues. V lost 3 bases to trimming and J lost 1 base, with 13 bases between them. Germline CDR1 reads SGHTA; CDR2 reads FQGTGA. The chain's CDR3 is CASSLEGAQSYEQYF. CDR3 DNA: TGTGCCAGCAGCTTGGAGGGTGCCCAATCCTACGAGCAGTACTTC.